Reported below is one T cell receptor beta chain. What this receptor recognizes is not known. No qualities accompany the bases; no much larger clone lies one base away. Other nucleotide sequences from this sample produce the same CDR3. Looking up the germline V gene (reference sequence) yields CDR1 LNHDA and CDR2 SQIVND. V loses 3 bases of germline sequence and J loses 0 bases, and the interval between the two ends is 5 bases. There are 13 amino acids in the CDR3, from cysteine to phenylalanine inclusive. Only CDR3 DNA is held: 39 bases, read in frame from base 1. The record originates from a study of OX40 agonist ivuxolimab in advanced cancers. As for the study more broadly: Ivuxolimab, which targeted the costimulatory receptor OX40 (CD134), was an agonistic, fully human IgG2 monoclonal antibody. The paper describes the monotherapy dose-escalation part (N of about 47 patients) of the phase I trial of ivuxolimab. Peripheral TCRbeta sequencing was intended to test whether TCR sequence diversity was altered and clonal T-cell expansion was caused by ivuxolimab. A male proportion of 82.7% and a mean age of around 60 years, ranging from 23 to 79, were recorded for the dose-escalation cohort. Intravenous ivuxolimab was administered to patients every 2 weeks at six dose levels: 0.01, 0.1, 0.3, 1.5, 3 and 10 mg/kg. Partial responses were achieved by three dose-escalation patients, of whom one had hepatocellular carcinoma and two had cutaneous melanoma. Of the roughly 51 patients in dose escalation, around 19 had hepatocellular carcinoma, about 15 had melanoma, 9 had renal cell carcinoma and 9 had head and neck cancer. Patients were allowed to have had prior anti-PD-1, anti-PD-L1 or anti-CTLA-4 therapy, and 40% to 45% of the dose-escalation patients had previously received checkpoint inhibitors.

Genomic DNA was extracted from sorted cells for sequencing of the TCRbeta CDR3 region. The immunoSEQ Assay was used to sequence the TCRbeta CDR3 regions. Not all clones reach the TCRdb copy of this immuneACCESS table, which keeps in-frame sequences only. Checked studies attribute under half of the gap to unresolved V genes and leave the rest unexplained. The sample yields 70,000 to 80,000 clones; 85% to 95% were counted once. 15% to 18% of the sample is in the top ten clones. Overall results and qualifications from the work: The antigen specificity of the peripheral T cells that underwent clonal expansion was not determined. In partial responders in the 0.1-3.0 mg/kg groups, normalized peripheral clonal expansion was found to be among the lowest, especially among CD8+ T cells. After ivuxolimab, CD8+ T cells had more expanded clones than CD4+ T cells on average. At doses of 0.1 to 3.0 mg/kg, clonal expansion of both CD4+ and CD8+ T cells in blood was seen between baseline and week 6. Low levels of normalized T-cell clonal expansion were also shown by some nonresponding patients.

The trial excluded patients who had a history of autoimmune disease or were on systemic immunosuppression. Peripheral blood for TCR sequencing was collected from all dose cohorts at baseline, on cycle 4 day 1, and on cycle 7 day 1. The samples were drawn from a first-in-human, open-label, multicenter phase I dose-escalation trial of ivuxolimab. Adults with locally advanced or metastatic melanoma, renal cell carcinoma, hepatocellular carcinoma or head and neck squamous cell carcinoma were enrolled in the trial. Before TCR sequencing, CD4+ and CD8+ T cells were separately sorted from peripheral blood.

The rearrangement combines TRBV19 with TRBJ1-1; the D gene is not confidently resolved. The starting material was CD4+ or CD8+ T cells sorted from blood, obtained in a trial of the OX40 agonist ivuxolimab. The TCR sequence derives from an adult with an advanced solid tumor such as melanoma, head and neck, liver or kidney cancer. The DNA sequence follows: TGTGCCAGTAGTATGGCGGTGAACACTGAAGCTTTCTTT. This translates into CASSMAVNTEAFF.